This TCR beta chain was sequenced during a study of response to subunit inactivated influenza vaccine. This clonotype was recorded a few times. The antigen remains unidentified. General study results and limits: Authors suggested few new T cells are recruited by each seasonal influenza vaccination.

Between the trimmed V and J ends, which lost 8 bases and 7 bases, there was a span of 15 bases. CDR3 size: 13 residues. Germline-derived CDR1 and CDR2 are MNHEY and SVGEGT. TCRdb reprocessed the RT-PCR reads with MiXCR, giving one entry per CDR3 protein. The data hold roughly 780,000 distinct CDR3 sequences, with approximately 17% observed a single time. This material consisted of PBMCs from blood, taken approximately 5 days after vaccination. V gene TRBV6-2 or TRBV6-3 combines with J gene TRBJ2-1, with D uncertain. The clonotype comes from a man aged 50 to 59 who received an inactivated influenza vaccine. CDR3 protein: CASLSSWANEQFF. The CDR3 region has the DNA TGTGCCAGCCTATCGTCTTGGGCAAATGAGCAGTTCTTC.